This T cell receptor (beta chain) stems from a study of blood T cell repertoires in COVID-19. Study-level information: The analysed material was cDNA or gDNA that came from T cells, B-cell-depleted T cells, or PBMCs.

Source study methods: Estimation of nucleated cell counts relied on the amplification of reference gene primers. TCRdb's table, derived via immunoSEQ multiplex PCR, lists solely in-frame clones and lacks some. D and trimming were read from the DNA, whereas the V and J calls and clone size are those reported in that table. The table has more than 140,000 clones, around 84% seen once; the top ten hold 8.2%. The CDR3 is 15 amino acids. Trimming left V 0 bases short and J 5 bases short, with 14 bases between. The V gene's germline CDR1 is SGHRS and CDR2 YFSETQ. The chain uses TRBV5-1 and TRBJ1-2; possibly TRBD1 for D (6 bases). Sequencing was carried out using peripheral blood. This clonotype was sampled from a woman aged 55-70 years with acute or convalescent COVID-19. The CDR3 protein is CASSLEGEIGYGYTF. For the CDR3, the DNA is TGCGCCAGCAGCTTGGAGGGGGAGATAGGTTATGGCTACACCTTC.